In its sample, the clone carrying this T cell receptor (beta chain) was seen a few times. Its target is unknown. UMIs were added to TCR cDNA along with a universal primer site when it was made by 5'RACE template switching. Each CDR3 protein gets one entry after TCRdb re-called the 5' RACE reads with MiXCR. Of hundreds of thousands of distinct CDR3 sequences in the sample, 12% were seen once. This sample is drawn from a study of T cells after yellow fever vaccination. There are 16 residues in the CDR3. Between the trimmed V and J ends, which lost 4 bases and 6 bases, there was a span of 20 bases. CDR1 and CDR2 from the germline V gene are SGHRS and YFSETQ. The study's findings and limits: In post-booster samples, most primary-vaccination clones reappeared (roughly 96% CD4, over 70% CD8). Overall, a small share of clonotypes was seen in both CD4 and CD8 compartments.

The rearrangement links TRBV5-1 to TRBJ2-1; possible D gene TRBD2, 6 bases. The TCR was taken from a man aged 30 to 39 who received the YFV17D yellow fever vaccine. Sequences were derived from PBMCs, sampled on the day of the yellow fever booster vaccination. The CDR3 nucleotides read TGCGCCAGCAGCAGCCCCGGGACTTTCGGGTCCAATGAGCAGTTCTTC. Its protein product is CASSSPGTFGSNEQFF. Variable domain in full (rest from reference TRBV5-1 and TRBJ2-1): KAGVTQTPRYLIKTRGQQVTLSCSPISGHRSVSWYQQTPGQGLQFLFEYFSETQRNKGNFPGRFSGRQFSNSRSEMNVSTLELGDSALYLCASSSPGTFGSNEQFFGPGTRLTVL.